This is a list of T cell receptor beta chains from one sample in a study of shared clonotypes between healthy human individuals. TCRdb keeps only in-frame clones here, not all; method: immunoSEQ multiplex PCR. The sample has about 2 million clones, 95% seen once. The sample consisted of naive CD4+ T cells sorted from blood. The receptors stem from a man aged 18-30 years in good health. Both conserved end residues are part of each CDR3. D genes are given only for firm matches. For some rows the clone size is stated as once, few or many, or as a class when expanded; others skip it.

>TRBJ2-2|-|TRBV4-1|-
CASSRVSATANTGELFF
TGCGCCAGCAGCCGGGTTAGCGCGACAGCGAACACCGGGGAGCTGTTTTTT
>TRBJ1-2|-|TRBV5-4|-
CASSLAGGSRGYTF
TGTGCCAGCAGCTTGGCGGGTGGGTCGAGAGGCTACACCTTC
>TRBJ1-5|TRBD1|TRBV6-1|once
CASSASGQGLQPQHF
TGTGCCAGCAGTGCCTCGGGACAGGGACTTCAGCCCCAGCATTTT
>TRBJ2-6|-|TRBV6-4|-
CASSERTGANVLTF
TGTGCCAGCAGTGAGCGGACTGGGGCCAACGTCCTGACTTTC
>TRBJ2-1|-|TRBV11-2|-
CASSLAGSGEQFF
TGTGCCAGCAGCTTGGCAGGGAGCGGTGAGCAGTTCTTC
>TRBJ2-6|-|TRBV28|once
CASSLSSGANVLTF
TGTGCCAGCAGTTTATCCTCGGGGGCCAACGTCCTGACTTTC
>TRBJ2-7|TRBD2|TRBV6-5|-
CASSRGLALQEQYF
TGTGCCAGCAGTAGGGGACTAGCGTTACAGGAGCAGTACTTC
>TRBJ2-2|-|TRBV7-9|-
CASSVNTGELFF
TGTGCCAGCAGTGTGAACACCGGGGAGCTGTTTTTT
>TRBJ1-2|-|TRBV28|few
CASSTVNYGYTF
TGTGCCAGCTCGACTGTTAACTATGGCTACACCTTC
>TRBJ2-7|-|TRBV7-9|once
CASSLGNHYEQYF
TGTGCCAGCAGCTTAGGTAACCACTACGAGCAGTACTTC
>TRBJ1-6|-|TRBV7-6|-
CASSLTQVGGSPLHF
TGTGCCAGCAGCTTGACACAGGTGGGGGGGTCACCCCTCCACTTT
>TRBJ2-5|-|TRBV2|-
CASLPSSVQETQYF
TGTGCCAGCCTTCCTTCGTCGGTGCAAGAGACCCAGTACTTC
>TRBJ2-2|-|TRBV27|-
CASSPLGGTGELFF
TGTGCCAGCAGTCCCTTGGGAGGCACCGGGGAGCTGTTTTTT
>TRBJ1-1|TRBD1|TRBV27|-
CASNLQGRGYSEAFF
TGTGCCAGCAACCTACAGGGGCGGGGGTATTCTGAAGCTTTCTTT
>TRBJ2-1|-|TRBV28|-
CASSLPGFNEQFF
TGTGCCAGCAGTTTACCCGGGTTTAATGAGCAGTTCTTC
>TRBJ2-2|TRBD1|TRBV5-5|-
CASSLATGDLSTGELFF
TGTGCCAGCAGCTTGGCCACAGGGGATTTGAGCACCGGGGAGCTGTTTTTT
>TRBJ2-3|TRBD1|TRBV7-2|-
CASSQQGGPTGTDTQYF
TGTGCCAGCAGCCAACAGGGGGGCCCTACCGGCACAGATACGCAGTATTTT
>TRBJ1-5|-|TRBV7-2|once
CASSAGLGQPQHF
TGTGCCAGCAGCGCCGGGTTGGGCCAGCCCCAGCATTTT
>TRBJ2-1|TRBD2|TRBV28|-
CASSPGLAGGYSSYNEQFF
TGTGCCAGCAGTCCTGGACTAGCGGGAGGGTACAGCTCCTACAATGAGCAGTTCTTC
>TRBJ2-3|-|TRBV20-1|-
CSVAPENTQYF
TGCAGTGTGGCCCCGGAGAATACGCAGTATTTT